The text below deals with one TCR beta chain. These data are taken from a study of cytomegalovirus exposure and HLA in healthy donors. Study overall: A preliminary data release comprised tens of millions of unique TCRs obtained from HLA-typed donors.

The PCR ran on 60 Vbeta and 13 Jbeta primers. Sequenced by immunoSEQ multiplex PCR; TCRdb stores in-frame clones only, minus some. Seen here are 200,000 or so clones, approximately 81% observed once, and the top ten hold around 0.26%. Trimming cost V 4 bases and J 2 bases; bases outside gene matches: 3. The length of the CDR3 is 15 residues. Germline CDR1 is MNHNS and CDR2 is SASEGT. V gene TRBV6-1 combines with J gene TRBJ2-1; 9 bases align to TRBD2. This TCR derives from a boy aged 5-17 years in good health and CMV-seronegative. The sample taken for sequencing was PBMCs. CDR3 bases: TGTGCCAGCAGTGCGGTAGCGGGGGCCTACAATGAGCAGTTCTTC. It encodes CASSAVAGAYNEQFF.